This T cell receptor (beta chain) was retrieved from a study of control samples from healthy donors and cancer patients. J was trimmed by 4 bases and V by 1 base; bases with no gene match: 6. The CDR3 loop spans 16 amino acids. Germline V CDR1 and CDR2: SGHTA, FQGNSA. The protocol was immunoSEQ multiplex PCR, while the TCRdb copy is restricted to in-frame clones and leaves out a portion. The table shows 95,000 to 150,000 clones, with around nine tenths occurring only once. This chain links TRBV7-2 with TRBJ2-3; 9 nucleotides agree with TRBD2. This sequence was found in a man aged 25-45 years in good health. The sample taken for sequencing was blood. CDR3 residues: CASSLGVGGGADTQYF. The CDR3 region has the DNA TGTGCCAGCAGCTTAGGGGTAGGCGGGGGGGCAGATACGCAGTATTTT.